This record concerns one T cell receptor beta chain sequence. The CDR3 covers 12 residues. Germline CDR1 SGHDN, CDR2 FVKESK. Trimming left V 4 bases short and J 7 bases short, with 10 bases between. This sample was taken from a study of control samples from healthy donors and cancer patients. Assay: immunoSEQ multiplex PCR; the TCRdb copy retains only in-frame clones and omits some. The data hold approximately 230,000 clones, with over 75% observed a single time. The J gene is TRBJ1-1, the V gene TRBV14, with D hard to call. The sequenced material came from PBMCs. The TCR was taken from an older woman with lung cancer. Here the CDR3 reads CASSPDWDEAFF. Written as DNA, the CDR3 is TGTGCCAGCAGCCCCGATTGGGATGAAGCTTTCTTT.